One and the same sample provided the 2 T cell receptor beta chains below, sequenced in a study of cytomegalovirus exposure and HLA in healthy donors. Vbeta (60) and Jbeta (13) primers were used in the PCR. TCRdb keeps only in-frame clones here, not all; method: immunoSEQ multiplex PCR. The table lists some 67,000 clones, 75% to 90% of them singletons. Specimen: PBMCs. The receptors originated from a woman under 40 in good health and CMV-seropositive.

This clone was counted once. V is TRBV29-1 and J is TRBJ1-1, with a weak D call TRBD1 (5 bases). The V gene lost 7 bases and the J gene lost 2 bases, with 23 bases spanning the gap. The CDR3 covers 16 residues. The germline V gene encodes CDR1 SQVTM and CDR2 ANQGSEA. The CDR3 DNA follows: TGCAGCGCCGGGGGGAGATTAAGTGGAGGAAACACTGAAGCTTTCTTT. Its translation: CSAGGRLSGGNTEAFF.

This chain uses TRBV19 with TRBJ2-1, with D perhaps TRBD2 (6 bases). CDR1 is LNHDA, CDR2 SQIVND, per germline (reference sequence). This CDR3 spans 14 amino acids. The V and J ends lost 6 bases and 2 bases respectively, with 11 bases between them. CDR3 bases: TGTGCCAGTAGCTACGGGGGACCCTACAATGAGCAGTTCTTC. This sequence encodes CASSYGGPYNEQFF.